The text below deals with one T cell receptor (beta chain). Its matching antigen is unknown. TCRdb's copy holds only in-frame clones and misses some; the assay was immunoSEQ multiplex PCR. Of thousands of clones in the sample, about 76% were seen once. CDR1 and CDR2 from the germline V gene are SGHNT and YENEEA. The CDR3 covers 14 residues. V lost 2 bases and J lost 6, with 13 bases in between. This specimen belongs to a study of graft-versus-host responses after intestinal transplantation. Across the study: Transplant recipients had multivisceral, liver-intestinal, or isolated intestinal grafts. For approximately three years after anti-thymocyte globulin induction, all recipients took tacrolimus and steroids.

Findings and limits, study-wide: Peak GvH clone levels in circulation were associated with early post-transplant HvG declines. GvH clones were identified in recipient marrow, with some first appearing in ileum or blood.

Processing released intraepithelial and lamina propria lymphocytes from the graft tissue. The receptor was isolated from a human patient who received an intestinal transplant, so some T cells may come from the graft donor. Sample: ileum tissue, taken about 240 days after intestinal transplant. The V call is TRBV11-3, the J call TRBJ1-2; no definite D call. The CDR3 protein is CASSLTPSPNGYTF. The DNA for the CDR3 is TGTGCCAGCAGCTTAACCCCAAGCCCCAATGGCTACACCTTC.